Listed below are T cell receptor beta chains from one sample, sequenced in a study of control samples from healthy donors and cancer patients. Clones were sequenced by immunoSEQ multiplex PCR, and TCRdb holds only the in-frame ones, with some missing. The sample carries roughly 95,000 clones, around 90% recorded once. The sample comprised blood. The receptors derive from a human donor in good health. The donor label of this sample is uncertain. Each CDR3 is given with its conserved first and last residue.

cdr3_aa j_call v_call
CASSSGSVGGAFF TRBJ1-1 TRBV28
CATQLAGASPGELFF TRBJ2-2 TRBV24-1
CASSPTGLQETQYF TRBJ2-5 TRBV6-2/TRBV6-3
CASSLSGQPQHF TRBJ1-5 TRBV3-1/TRBV3-2
CATSRGGTGSYGYTF TRBJ1-2 TRBV15
CASSSTPGRGTEAFF TRBJ1-1 TRBV28
CASGLSAEAFF TRBJ1-1 TRBV12-5
CASSLGAVSGNTIYF TRBJ1-3 TRBV7-2
CASSRTEASGYTF TRBJ1-2 TRBV14
CASSQEEIVATNEKLFF TRBJ1-4 TRBV4-1
CASSQVGRAGNTIYF TRBJ1-3 TRBV4-1
CASSSRDSRTDTQYF TRBJ2-3 TRBV7-8